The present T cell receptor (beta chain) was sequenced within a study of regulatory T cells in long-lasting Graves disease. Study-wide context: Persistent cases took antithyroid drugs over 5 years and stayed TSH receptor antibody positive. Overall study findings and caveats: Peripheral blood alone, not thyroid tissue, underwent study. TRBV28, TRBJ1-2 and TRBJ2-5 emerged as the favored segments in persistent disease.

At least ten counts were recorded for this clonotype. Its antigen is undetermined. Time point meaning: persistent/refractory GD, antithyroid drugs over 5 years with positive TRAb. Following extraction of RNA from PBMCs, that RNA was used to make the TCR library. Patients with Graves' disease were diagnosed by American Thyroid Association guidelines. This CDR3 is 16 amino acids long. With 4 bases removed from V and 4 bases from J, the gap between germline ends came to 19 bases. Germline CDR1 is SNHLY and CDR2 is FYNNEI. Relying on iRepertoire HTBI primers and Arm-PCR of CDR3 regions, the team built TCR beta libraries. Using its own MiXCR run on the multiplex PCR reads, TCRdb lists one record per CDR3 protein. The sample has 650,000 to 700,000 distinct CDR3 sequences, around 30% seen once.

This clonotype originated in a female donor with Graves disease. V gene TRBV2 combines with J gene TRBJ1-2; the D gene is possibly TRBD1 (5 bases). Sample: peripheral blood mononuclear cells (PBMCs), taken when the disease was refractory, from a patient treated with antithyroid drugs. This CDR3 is CASSGGEAGSGYGYTF. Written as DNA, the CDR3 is TGTGCCAGCAGTGGCGGGGAGGCAGGGAGCGGCTATGGCTACACCTTC.